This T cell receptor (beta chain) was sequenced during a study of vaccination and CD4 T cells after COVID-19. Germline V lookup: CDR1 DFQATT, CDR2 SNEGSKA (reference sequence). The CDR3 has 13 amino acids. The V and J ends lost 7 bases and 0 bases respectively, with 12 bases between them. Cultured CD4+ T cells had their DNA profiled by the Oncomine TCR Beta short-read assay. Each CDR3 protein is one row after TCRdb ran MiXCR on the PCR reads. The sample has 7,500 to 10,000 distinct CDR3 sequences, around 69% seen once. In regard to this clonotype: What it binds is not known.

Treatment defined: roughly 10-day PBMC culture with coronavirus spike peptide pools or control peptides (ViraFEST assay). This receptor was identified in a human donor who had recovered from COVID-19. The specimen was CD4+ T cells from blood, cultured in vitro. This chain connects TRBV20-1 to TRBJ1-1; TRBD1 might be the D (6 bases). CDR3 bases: TGCAGTGTTGCGGGACAACTGAACACTGAAGCTTTCTTT. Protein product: CSVAGQLNTEAFF.